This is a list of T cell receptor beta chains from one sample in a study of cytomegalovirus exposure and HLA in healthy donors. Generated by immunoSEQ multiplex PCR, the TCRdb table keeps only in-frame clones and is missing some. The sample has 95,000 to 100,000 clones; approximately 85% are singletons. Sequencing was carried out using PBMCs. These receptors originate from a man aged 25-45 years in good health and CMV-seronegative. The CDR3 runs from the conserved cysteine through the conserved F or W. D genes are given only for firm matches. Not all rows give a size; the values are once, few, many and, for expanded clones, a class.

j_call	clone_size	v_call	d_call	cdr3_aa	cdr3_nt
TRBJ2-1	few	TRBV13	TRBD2	CASSPNPGLAGFPAYNEQFF	TGTGCCAGCAGCCCCAATCCGGGACTAGCGGGATTTCCGGCCTACAATGAGCAGTTCTTC
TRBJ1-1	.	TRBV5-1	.	CASSPQGGFTEAFF	TGCGCCAGCAGCCCTCAAGGGGGTTTCACTGAAGCTTTCTTT
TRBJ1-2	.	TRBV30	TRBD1	CAWSNQQGTGYTF	TGTGCCTGGAGCAACCAACAGGGGACTGGCTACACCTTC
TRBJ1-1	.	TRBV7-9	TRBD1	CASSADRGPGTEAFF	TGTGCCAGCAGCGCCGACAGGGGGCCTGGCACTGAAGCTTTCTTT
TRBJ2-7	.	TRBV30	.	CAWSPRIGLGSYEQYF	TGTGCCTGGAGCCCGAGGATCGGACTTGGGTCCTACGAGCAGTACTTC
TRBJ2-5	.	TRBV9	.	CASSVDIGGQETQYF	TGTGCCAGCAGCGTAGACATCGGGGGCCAAGAGACCCAGTACTTC
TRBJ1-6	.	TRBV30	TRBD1	CAWTLQGDSPLHF	TGTGCCTGGACTCTTCAGGGGGATTCACCCCTCCACTTT
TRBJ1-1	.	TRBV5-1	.	CASSHPQGNTEAFF	TGCGCCAGCAGCCACCCTCAGGGGAACACTGAAGCTTTCTTT
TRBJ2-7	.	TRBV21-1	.	CASSNSATSGASWGYF	TGTGCCAGCAGCAACTCCGCCACTAGCGGGGCCTCCTGGGGGTACTTC
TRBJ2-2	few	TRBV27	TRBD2	CASSFSGLASGELFF	TGTGCCAGCAGTTTTTCGGGACTAGCATCCGGGGAGCTGTTTTTT
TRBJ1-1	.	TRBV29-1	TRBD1	CSGTGQAVGEAFF	TGCAGCGGAACGGGACAGGCGGTTGGAGAAGCTTTCTTT
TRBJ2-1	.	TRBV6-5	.	CASSYSVQVDEQFF	TGTGCCAGCAGTTACTCGGTCCAGGTAGATGAGCAGTTCTTC
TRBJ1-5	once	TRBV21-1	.	CASSKTQGRQPQHF	TGTGCCAGCAGCAAGACACAGGGGCGGCAGCCCCAGCATTTT
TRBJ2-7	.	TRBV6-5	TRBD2	CASSTLAGDTNEQYF	TGTGCCAGCAGTACACTAGCGGGAGATACAAACGAGCAGTACTTC
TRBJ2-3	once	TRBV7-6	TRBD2	CASSLVASGGAGSDTQYF	TGTGCCAGCAGCTTAGTCGCTAGCGGGGGGGCTGGCTCAGATACGCAGTATTTT
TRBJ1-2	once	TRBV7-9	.	CASRAPGQINYGYTF	TGTGCCAGCAGAGCCCCCGGACAGATTAACTATGGCTACACCTTC
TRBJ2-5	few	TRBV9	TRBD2	CASSVGVSGGSETQYF	TGTGCCAGCAGCGTAGGGGTTAGCGGGGGCTCCGAGACCCAGTACTTC
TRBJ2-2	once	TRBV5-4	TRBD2	CASSGGGGTGELFF	TGTGCCAGCAGTGGCGGGGGAGGCACCGGGGAGCTGTTTTTT
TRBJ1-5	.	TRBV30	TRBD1	CAWSGPGQNQPQHF	TGTGCCTGGAGTGGTCCGGGACAGAATCAGCCCCAGCATTTT
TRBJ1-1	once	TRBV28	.	CASSPRAGRNTEAFF	TGTGCCAGCAGCCCCAGGGCCGGGCGAAACACTGAAGCTTTCTTT
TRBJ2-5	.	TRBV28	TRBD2	CASSPGLAGLRETQYF	TGTGCCAGCAGTCCGGGACTAGCGGGACTTCGGGAGACCCAGTACTTC
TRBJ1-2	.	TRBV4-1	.	CASSQNLNALGGSSGYTF	TGCGCCAGCAGCCAGAACCTAAATGCATTGGGGGGATCGAGCGGCTACACCTTC
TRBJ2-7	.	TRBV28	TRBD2	CASMGGLPASGNYEQYF	TGTGCCAGCATGGGTGGGCTCCCGGCTAGCGGAAACTACGAGCAGTACTTC
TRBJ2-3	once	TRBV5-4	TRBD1	CASSLGQGKDTQYF	TGTGCCAGCAGCTTGGGACAGGGGAAAGATACGCAGTATTTT
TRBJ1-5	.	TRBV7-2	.	CASSLYTHPGNQPQHF	TGTGCCAGCAGCTTATACACCCACCCTGGCAATCAGCCCCAGCATTTT
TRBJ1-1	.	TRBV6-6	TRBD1	CASSYPEGAGTEAFF	TGTGCCAGCAGTTACCCCGAGGGGGCTGGCACTGAAGCTTTCTTT
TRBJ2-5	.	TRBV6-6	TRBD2	CASSKRGGAETQYF	TGTGCCAGCAGTAAGCGGGGGGGCGCAGAGACCCAGTACTTC
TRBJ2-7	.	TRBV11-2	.	CASSRLGLSSEQYF	TGTGCCAGCAGCCGACTAGGTCTGTCCTCCGAGCAGTACTTC
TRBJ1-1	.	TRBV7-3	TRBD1	CASSDGTGDHTAFF	TGTGCCAGCAGTGACGGGACAGGGGACCACACGGCTTTCTTT
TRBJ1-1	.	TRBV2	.	CASSTEENTEAFF	TGTGCCAGCAGCACTGAAGAGAACACTGAAGCTTTCTTT
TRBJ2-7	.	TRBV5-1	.	CASSLFSHEQAAYEQYF	TGCGCCAGCAGCTTGTTTTCTCACGAACAGGCCGCCTACGAGCAGTACTTC
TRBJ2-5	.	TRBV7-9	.	CASSLAGGLGETQYF	TGTGCCAGCAGCTTAGCGGGGGGGCTAGGAGAGACCCAGTACTTC
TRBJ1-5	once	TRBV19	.	CASSILKPNNQPQHF	TGTGCCAGTAGTATTTTAAAGCCCAATAATCAGCCCCAGCATTTT
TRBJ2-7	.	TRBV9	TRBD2	CASSTSGLSYEQYF	TGTGCCAGCAGCACTAGCGGCCTCTCCTACGAGCAGTACTTC
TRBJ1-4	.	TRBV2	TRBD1	CASSAQGAYNEKLFF	TGTGCCAGCAGTGCGCAGGGGGCATATAATGAAAAACTGTTTTTT
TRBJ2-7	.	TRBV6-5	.	CASSYSRTGAGNEQYF	TGTGCCAGCAGTTACTCACGTACAGGGGCGGGAAACGAGCAGTACTTC
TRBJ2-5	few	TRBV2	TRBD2	CASTKLARQETQYF	TGTGCCAGCACTAAACTAGCGCGTCAAGAGACCCAGTACTTC
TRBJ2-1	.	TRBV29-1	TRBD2	CSVELAGGMRPYNEQFF	TGCAGCGTTGAACTAGCGGGGGGTATGAGACCTTACAATGAGCAGTTCTTC
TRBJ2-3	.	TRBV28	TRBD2	CASRDYYAGDTDTQYF	TGTGCCAGCAGGGATTATTATGCGGGAGATACAGATACGCAGTATTTT
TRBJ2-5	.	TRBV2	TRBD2	CASQLAGGQETQYF	TGTGCCAGCCAGCTAGCGGGGGGCCAAGAGACCCAGTACTTC
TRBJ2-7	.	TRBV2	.	CASSPNHRYEQYF	TGTGCCAGCAGTCCAAACCACAGATACGAGCAGTACTTC
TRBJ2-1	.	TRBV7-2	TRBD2	CASSLTGGRDEQFF	TGTGCCAGCAGCTTGACGGGAGGGCGGGATGAGCAGTTCTTC
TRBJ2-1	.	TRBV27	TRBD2	CASSLGLAGVFEQFF	TGTGCCAGCAGTTTAGGACTAGCGGGAGTCTTCGAGCAGTTCTTC
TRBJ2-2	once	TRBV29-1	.	CSVVLVGELFF	TGCAGCGTTGTTTTAGTCGGGGAGCTGTTTTTT
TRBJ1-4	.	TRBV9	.	CASSPKAGNEKLFF	TGTGCCAGCAGCCCAAAGGCAGGGAATGAAAAACTGTTTTTT
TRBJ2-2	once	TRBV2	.	CASRHRVAGELFF	TGTGCCAGCAGACACAGGGTAGCCGGGGAGCTGTTTTTT
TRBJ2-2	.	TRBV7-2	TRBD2	CASSSWTSGGTGELFF	TGTGCCAGCAGCTCCTGGACTAGCGGGGGCACCGGGGAGCTGTTTTTT
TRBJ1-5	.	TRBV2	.	CASSDRGVGQPQHF	TGTGCCAGCAGTGACCGGGGTGTAGGTCAGCCCCAGCATTTT
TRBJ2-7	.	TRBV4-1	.	CASSQEGAGTYEQYF	TGCGCCAGCAGCCAAGAGGGGGCAGGAACCTACGAGCAGTACTTC
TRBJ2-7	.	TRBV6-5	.	CASSYSWGREQYF	TGTGCCAGCAGTTACTCATGGGGGCGCGAGCAGTACTTC
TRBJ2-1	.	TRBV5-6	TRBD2	CASLGLAVGSYNEQFF	TGTGCCAGCTTAGGACTAGCTGTGGGCTCGTACAATGAGCAGTTCTTC
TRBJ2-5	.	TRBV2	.	CASSELGGGTLETQYF	TGTGCCAGCAGTGAATTAGGGGGTGGGACCCTGGAGACCCAGTACTTC
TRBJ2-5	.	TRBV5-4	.	CASSLLAPQETQYF	TGTGCCAGCAGCTTGTTGGCCCCGCAAGAGACCCAGTACTTC